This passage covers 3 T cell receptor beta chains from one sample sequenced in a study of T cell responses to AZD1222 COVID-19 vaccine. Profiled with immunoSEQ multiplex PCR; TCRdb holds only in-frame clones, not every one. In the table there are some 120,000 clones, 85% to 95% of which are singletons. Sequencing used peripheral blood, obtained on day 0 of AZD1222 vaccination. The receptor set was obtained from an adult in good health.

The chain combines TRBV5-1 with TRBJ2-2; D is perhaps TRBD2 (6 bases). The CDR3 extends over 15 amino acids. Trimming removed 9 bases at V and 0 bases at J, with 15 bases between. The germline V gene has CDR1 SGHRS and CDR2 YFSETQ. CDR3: CATNGRGTNTGELFF. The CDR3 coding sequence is TGCGCCACCAACGGCCGGGGGACGAACACCGGGGAGCTGTTTTTT.

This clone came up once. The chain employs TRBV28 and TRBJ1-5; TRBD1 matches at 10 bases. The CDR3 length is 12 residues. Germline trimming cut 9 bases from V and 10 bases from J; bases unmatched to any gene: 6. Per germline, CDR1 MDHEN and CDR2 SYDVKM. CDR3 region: CASDRGRDPQHF. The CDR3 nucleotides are TGTGCCAGTGACAGGGGGCGAGACCCCCAGCATTTT.

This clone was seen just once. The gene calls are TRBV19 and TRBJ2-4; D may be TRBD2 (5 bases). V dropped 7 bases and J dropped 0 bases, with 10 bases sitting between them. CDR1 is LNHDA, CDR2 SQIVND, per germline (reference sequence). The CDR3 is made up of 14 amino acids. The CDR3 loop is CASKEDRAKNIQYF. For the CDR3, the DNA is TGTGCCAGTAAGGAGGATAGAGCCAAAAACATTCAGTACTTC.